Described below is a single TCR beta chain sequence and its context. Researchers gathered lesional scalp punch biopsies and peripheral blood from patients with alopecia areata. The source of the sample is a study of CD8+ T cells in alopecia areata. As the sequencing template, cDNA was produced by extracting RNA and reverse transcribing it. TCRdb's copy holds only in-frame clones and misses some; the assay was immunoSEQ multiplex PCR. This table holds more than 9,000 clones, about 53% found once. The CDR3 consists of 13 residues. CDR1 is SGHTS, CDR2 YDEGEE, per germline. Deletions cut 4 bases from V and 6 bases from J, with 12 bases between.

The material sequenced was skin. The sequence was obtained from a human donor with alopecia areata. J is TRBJ2-3 and V is TRBV5-8, with D uncertain. The CDR3 is CASSLQSSDTQYF. CDR3 DNA sequence: TGTGCCAGCAGCCTACAATCGTCGGATACGCAGTATTTT.